This section outlines one T cell receptor beta chain sequence together with its context. Its antigen is unidentified. This record comes from a study of cytomegalovirus exposure and HLA in healthy donors. Study outcomes and limitations: Earlier findings revealed that most TCR beta V segments proved productive either about 87% or about 30% of the time. Accurate prediction of HLA-A and HLA-B alleles (for most subjects) was reportedly achieved from TCR beta sequences. Among the sequence variants, a highly shared cluster was likely an artifact of sequencing.

The germline V gene has CDR1 MNHEY and CDR2 SVGAGI. The CDR3 is made up of 14 amino acids. V shed 2 bases and J shed 7 bases, with 12 bases lying between them. In nominal health when sampled, donors likely had unrecorded immune exposures nonetheless. Amplification used 60 Vbeta primers and 13 Jbeta primers. Sequenced by immunoSEQ multiplex PCR; TCRdb stores in-frame clones only, minus some. The sample comprises 150,000 to 200,000 clones, roughly 78% of which are singletons, and 0.65% rests with the top ten. The V gene is TRBV6-5, the J gene TRBJ2-1; possible D gene TRBD2, 7 bases. Material: PBMCs. The sequence was obtained from a boy between 10 and 17 years old in good health and CMV-seronegative. The CDR3 spells CASSYGGARNEQFF. In nucleotides, the CDR3 is TGTGCCAGCAGTTACGGGGGGGCTCGGAATGAGCAGTTCTTC.